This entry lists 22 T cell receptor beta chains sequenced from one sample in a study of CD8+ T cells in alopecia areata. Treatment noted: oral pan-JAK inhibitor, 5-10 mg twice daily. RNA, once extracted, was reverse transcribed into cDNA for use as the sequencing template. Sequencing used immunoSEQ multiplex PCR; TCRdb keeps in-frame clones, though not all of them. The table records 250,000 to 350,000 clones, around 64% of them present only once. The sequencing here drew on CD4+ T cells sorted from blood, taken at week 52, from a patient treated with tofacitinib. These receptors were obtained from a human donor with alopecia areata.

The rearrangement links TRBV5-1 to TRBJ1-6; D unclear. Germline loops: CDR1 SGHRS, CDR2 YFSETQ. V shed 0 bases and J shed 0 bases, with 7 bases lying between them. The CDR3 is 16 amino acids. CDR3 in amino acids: CASSLEGGSYNSPLHF. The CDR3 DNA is TGCGCCAGCAGCTTGGAGGGCGGCTCCTATAATTCACCCCTCCACTTT. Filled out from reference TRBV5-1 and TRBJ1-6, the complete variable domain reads KAGVTQTPRYLIKTRGQQVTLSCSPISGHRSVSWYQQTPGQGLQFLFEYFSETQRNKGNFPGRFSGRQFSNSRSEMNVSTLELGDSALYLCASSLEGGSYNSPLHFGNGTRLTVT.

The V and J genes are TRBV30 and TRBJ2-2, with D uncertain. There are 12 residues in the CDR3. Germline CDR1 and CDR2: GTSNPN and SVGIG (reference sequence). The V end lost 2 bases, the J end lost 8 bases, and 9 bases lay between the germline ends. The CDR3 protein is CAWSSLTGELFF. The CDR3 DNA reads TGTGCCTGGAGTTCCTTGACTGGGGAGCTGTTTTTT.

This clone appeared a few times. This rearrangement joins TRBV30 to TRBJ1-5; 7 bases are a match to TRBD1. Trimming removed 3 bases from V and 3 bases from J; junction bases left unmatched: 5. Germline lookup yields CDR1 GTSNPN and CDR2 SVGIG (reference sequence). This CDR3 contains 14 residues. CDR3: CAWREQGSNQPQHF. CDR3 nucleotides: TGTGCCTGGAGGGAACAGGGGTCCAATCAGCCCCAGCATTTT.

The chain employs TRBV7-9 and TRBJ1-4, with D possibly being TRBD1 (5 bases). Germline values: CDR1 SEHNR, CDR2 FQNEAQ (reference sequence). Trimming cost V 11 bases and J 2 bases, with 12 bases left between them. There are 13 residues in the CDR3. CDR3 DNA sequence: TGTGCCGGGAGACAGCATACTAATGAAAAACTGTTTTTT. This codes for CAGRQHTNEKLFF.

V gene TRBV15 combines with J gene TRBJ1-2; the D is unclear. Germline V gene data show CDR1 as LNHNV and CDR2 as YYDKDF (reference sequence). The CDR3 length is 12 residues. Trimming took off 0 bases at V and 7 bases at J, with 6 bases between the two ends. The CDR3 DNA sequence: TGTGCCACCAGCAGAGATCAGTTTGGCTACACCTTC. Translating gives CATSRDQFGYTF.

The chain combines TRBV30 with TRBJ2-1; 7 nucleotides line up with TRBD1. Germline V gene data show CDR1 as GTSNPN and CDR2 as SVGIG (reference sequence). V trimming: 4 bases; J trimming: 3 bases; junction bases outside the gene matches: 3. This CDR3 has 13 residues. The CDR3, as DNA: TGTGCCTGGAACGGGGACAGCTACAATGAGCAGTTCTTC. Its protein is CAWNGDSYNEQFF.

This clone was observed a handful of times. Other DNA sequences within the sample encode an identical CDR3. The CDR3 nucleotides are TGTGCCTGGAGTGTAACCGGGGAGCTGTTTTTT. Its translation is CAWSVTGELFF. The chain recombines TRBV30 with TRBJ2-2; unclear D gene. The CDR3 is made up of 11 amino acids. Trimming stripped 0 bases from V and 5 bases from J, with 1 base between. CDR1 and CDR2 from the germline V gene are GTSNPN and SVGIG (reference sequence).

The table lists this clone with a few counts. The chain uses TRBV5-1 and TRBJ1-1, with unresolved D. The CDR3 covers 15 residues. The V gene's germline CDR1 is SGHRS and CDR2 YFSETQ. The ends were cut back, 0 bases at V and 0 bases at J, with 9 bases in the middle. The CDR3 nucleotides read TGCGCCAGCAGCTTGGAGGTAGCTTTGAACACTGAAGCTTTCTTT. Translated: CASSLEVALNTEAFF.

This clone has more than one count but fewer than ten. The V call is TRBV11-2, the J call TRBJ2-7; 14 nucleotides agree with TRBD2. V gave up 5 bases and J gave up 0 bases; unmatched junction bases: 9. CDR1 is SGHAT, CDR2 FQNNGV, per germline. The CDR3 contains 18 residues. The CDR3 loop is CASSRYPGLAGDSYEQYF. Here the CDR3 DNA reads TGTGCCAGCAGCCGATACCCGGGACTAGCGGGGGACTCCTACGAGCAGTACTTC. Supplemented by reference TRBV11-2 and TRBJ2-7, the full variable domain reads EAGVAQSPRYKIIEKRQSVAFWCNPISGHATLYWYQQILGQGPKLLIQFQNNGVVDDSQLPKDRFSAERLKGVDSTLKIQPAKLEDSAVYLCASSRYPGLAGDSYEQYFGPGTRLTVT.

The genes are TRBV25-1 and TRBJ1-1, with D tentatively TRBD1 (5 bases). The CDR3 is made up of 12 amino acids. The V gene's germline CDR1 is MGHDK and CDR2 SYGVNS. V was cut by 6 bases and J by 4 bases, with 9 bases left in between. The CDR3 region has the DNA TGTGCCAGCAGGGGGGAGGGCACTGAAGCTTTCTTT. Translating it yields CASRGEGTEAFF.

Written as DNA, the CDR3 is TGTGCCTGGAATTCCTGGGTCCGCAATGAGCAGTTCTTC. Residues: CAWNSWVRNEQFF. This chain links TRBV30 with TRBJ2-1; D uncertain. V was clipped by 4 bases and J by 6 bases, with 13 bases between them. The germline gives CDR1 GTSNPN, CDR2 SVGIG (reference sequence). The CDR3 is made up of 13 amino acids.

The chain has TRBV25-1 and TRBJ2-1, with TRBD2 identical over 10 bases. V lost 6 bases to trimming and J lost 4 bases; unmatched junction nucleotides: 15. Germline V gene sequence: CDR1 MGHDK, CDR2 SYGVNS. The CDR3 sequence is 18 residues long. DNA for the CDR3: TGTGCCAGCAGCCCCATGGGGGCTAGCGGGGGAATGTACAATGAGCAGTTCTTC. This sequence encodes CASSPMGASGGMYNEQFF.

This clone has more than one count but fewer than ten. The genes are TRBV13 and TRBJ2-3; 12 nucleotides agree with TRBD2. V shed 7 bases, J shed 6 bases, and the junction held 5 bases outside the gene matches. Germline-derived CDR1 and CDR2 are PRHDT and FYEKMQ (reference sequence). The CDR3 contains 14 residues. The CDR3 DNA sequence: TGTGCCAGCATGGGCGGACTAGCGGGGGATACGCAGTATTTT. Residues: CASMGGLAGDTQYF. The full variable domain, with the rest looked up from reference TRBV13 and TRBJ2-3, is AAGVIQSPRHLIKEKRETATLKCYPIPRHDTVYWYQQGPGQDPQFLISFYEKMQSDKGSIPDRFSAQQFSDYHSELNMSSLELGDSALYFCASMGGLAGDTQYFGPGTRLTVL.

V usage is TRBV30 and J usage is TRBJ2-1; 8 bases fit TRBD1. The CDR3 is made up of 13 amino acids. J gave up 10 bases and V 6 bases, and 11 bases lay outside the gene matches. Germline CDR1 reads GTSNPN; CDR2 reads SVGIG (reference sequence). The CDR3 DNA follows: TGTGCCTGCGTACCCACAGGGGGTTGGGAGCAGTTCTTC. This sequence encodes CACVPTGGWEQFF.

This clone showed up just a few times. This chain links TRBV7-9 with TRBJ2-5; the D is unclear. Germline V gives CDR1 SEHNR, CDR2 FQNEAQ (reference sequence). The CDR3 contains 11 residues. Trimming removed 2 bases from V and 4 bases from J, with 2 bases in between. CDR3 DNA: TGTGCCAGCAGCTTACCAGAGACCCAGTACTTC. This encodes CASSLPETQYF.

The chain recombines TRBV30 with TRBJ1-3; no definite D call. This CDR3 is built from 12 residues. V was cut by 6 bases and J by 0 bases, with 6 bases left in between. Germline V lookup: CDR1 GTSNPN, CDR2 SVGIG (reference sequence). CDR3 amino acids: CACRGSGNTIYF. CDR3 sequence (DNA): TGTGCCTGCCGCGGCTCTGGAAACACCATATATTTT. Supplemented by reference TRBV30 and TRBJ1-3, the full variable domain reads SQTIHQWPATLVQPVGSPLSLECTVEGTSNPNLYWYRQAAGRGLQLLFYSVGIGQISSEVPQNLSASRPQDRQFILSSKKLLLSDSGFYLCACRGSGNTIYFGEGSWLTVV.

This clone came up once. CDR3 in DNA: TGTGCCAGTAGTATAAGGCAGACCCAGTACTTC. This encodes CASSIRQTQYF. The chain recombines TRBV19 with TRBJ2-5; D is uncertain. The length of the CDR3 is 11 residues. V lost 2 bases and J lost 6, with 4 bases in between. The germline V gene has CDR1 LNHDA and CDR2 SQIVND (reference sequence).

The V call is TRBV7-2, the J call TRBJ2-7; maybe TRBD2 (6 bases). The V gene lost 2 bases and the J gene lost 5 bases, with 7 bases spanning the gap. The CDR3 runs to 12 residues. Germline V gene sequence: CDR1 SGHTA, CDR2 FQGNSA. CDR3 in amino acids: CASSLTGDEQYF. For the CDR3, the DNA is TGTGCCAGCAGCTTAACGGGGGACGAGCAGTACTTC.

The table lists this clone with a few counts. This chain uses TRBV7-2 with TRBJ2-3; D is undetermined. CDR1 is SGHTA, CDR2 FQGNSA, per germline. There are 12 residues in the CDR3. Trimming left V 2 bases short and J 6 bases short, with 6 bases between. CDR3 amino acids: CASSLKRDTQYF. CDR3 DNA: TGTGCCAGCAGCTTAAAGAGGGATACGCAGTATTTT.

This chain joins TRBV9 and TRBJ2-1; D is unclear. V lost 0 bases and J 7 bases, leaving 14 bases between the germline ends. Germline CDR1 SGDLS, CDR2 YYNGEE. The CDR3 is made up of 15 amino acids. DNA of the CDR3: TGTGCCAGCAGCGTAGGATCGTCACAGCGAAATGAGCAGTTCTTC. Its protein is CASSVGSSQRNEQFF. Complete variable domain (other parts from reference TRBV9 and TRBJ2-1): DSGVTQTPKHLITATGQRVTLRCSPRSGDLSVYWYQQSLDQGLQFLIQYYNGEERAKGNILERFSAQQFPDLHSELNLSSLELGDSALYFCASSVGSSQRNEQFFGPGTRLTVL.

CDR3 sequence (DNA): TGTGCCACCAGCAGGGAGGTAGAGACCCAGTACTTC. This sequence encodes CATSREVETQYF. The J gene is TRBJ2-5, the V gene TRBV15; a possible D gene is TRBD2 (5 bases). The germline V and J ends were trimmed by 3 bases and 4 bases, with 6 bases remaining between them. The length of the CDR3 is 12 residues. Germline V gene data show CDR1 as LNHNV and CDR2 as YYDKDF (reference sequence).

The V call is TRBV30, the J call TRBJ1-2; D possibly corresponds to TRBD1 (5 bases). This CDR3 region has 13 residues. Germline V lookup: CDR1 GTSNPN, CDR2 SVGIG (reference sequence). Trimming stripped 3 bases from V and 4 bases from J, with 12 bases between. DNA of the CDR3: TGTGCCTGGAGGGAACAGGCCCTCTATGGCTACACCTTC. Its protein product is CAWREQALYGYTF.